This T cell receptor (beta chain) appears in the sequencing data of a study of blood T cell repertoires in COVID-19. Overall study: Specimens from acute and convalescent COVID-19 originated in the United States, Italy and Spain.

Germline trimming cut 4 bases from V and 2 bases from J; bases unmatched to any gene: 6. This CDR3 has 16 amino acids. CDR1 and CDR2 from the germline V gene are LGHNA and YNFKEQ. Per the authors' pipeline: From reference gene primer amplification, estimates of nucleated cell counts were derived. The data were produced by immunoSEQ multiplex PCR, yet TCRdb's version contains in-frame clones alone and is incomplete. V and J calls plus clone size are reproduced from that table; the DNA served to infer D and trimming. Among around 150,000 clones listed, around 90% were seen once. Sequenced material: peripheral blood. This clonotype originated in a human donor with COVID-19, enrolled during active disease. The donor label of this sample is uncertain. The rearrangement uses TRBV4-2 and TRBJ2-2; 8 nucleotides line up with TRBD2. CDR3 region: CASSPRGGPNTGELFF. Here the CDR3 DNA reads TGTGCCAGCAGCCCCCGGGGGGGACCCAACACCGGGGAGCTGTTTTTT.